This passage covers 11 T cell receptor beta chains from one sample sequenced in a study of CD4+ T cells in melanoma. Repertoires were generated with immunoSEQ multiplex PCR, while TCRdb's copy carries only in-frame clones and drops some. The sample has about 11,000 clones, 66% seen once; the top ten hold approximately 10%. Sequenced input: cells from a culture (not recorded whether cultured in vitro). The receptors come from a human donor with melanoma.

The chain combines TRBV7-3 with TRBJ2-2, with TRBD2 identical over 8 bases. The CDR3 consists of 16 residues. V was pared by 5 bases and J by 4 bases, with 9 bases of the junction left unmatched. Germline CDR1 and CDR2: SGHTA and FQGTGA. The CDR3 reads CASSLRGGGGTGELFF. The CDR3 nucleotides read TGTGCCAGCAGCCTACGGGGGGGCGGAGGCACCGGGGAGCTGTTTTTT.

This sequence joins TRBV29-1 and TRBJ2-5; 9 positions agree with TRBD2. The J call is in doubt because the DNA end fits TRBJ2-7 better. Germline CDR1 is SQVTM and CDR2 is ANQGSEA. CDR3 size: 14 residues. CDR3 protein: CSVAGTSSSYEQYF. In DNA form, the CDR3 reads TGCAGCGTTGCCGGGACTAGCTCTTCCTACGAGCAGTACTTC.

The V call is TRBV5-5, the J call TRBJ2-2; D unclear. The CDR3 is 14 residues long. V was cut by 1 base and J by 5 bases, with 9 bases left in between. Germline loops: CDR1 SGHKS, CDR2 YYEKEE (reference sequence). The DNA for the CDR3 is TGTGCCAGCAGCTTGCTCTACGGAACCGGGGAGCTGTTTTTT. Its translation: CASSLLYGTGELFF. Full variable domain (outside the CDR3, taken from reference TRBV5-5 and TRBJ2-2): DAGVTQSPTHLIKTRGQQVTLRCSPISGHKSVSWYQQVLGQGPQFIFQYYEKEERGRGNFPDRFSARQFPNYSSELNVNALLLGDSALYLCASSLLYGTGELFFGEGSRLTVL.

The chain recombines TRBV18 with TRBJ1-1; TRBD1 matches 7 bases. V was pared by 1 base and J by 5 bases, with 7 bases of the junction left unmatched. CDR1 and CDR2 (germline): KGHSH, LQKENI. The length of the CDR3 is 15 residues. The CDR3 DNA follows: TGTGCCAGCTCACCACGTGCAACAGGGGAAACTGAAGCTTTCTTT. This gives the protein CASSPRATGETEAFF.

The CDR3 loop is CASSLTGRGETQYF. In nucleotides, the CDR3 is TGTGCCAGCAGCCTGACAGGGCGAGGAGAGACCCAGTACTTC. V gene TRBV7-6 combines with J gene TRBJ2-5; 7 nucleotides match TRBD1. The CDR3 consists of 14 residues. From germline, CDR1 is SGHVS and CDR2 FNYEAQ. J was trimmed by 4 bases and V by 5 bases; bases with no gene match: 7.

This clone was seen just once. The chain couples TRBV5-5 to TRBJ2-1; TRBD1 matches 7 bases. V lost 0 bases and J lost 8; bases outside the gene matches: 2. CDR1 and CDR2 from the germline V gene are SGHKS and YYEKEE (reference sequence). CDR3 length equals 13 residues. The CDR3 reads CASSLVTGDEQFF. The CDR3 DNA reads TGTGCCAGCAGCTTGGTTACAGGGGATGAGCAGTTCTTC.

The chain employs TRBV6-1 and TRBJ1-6; D is possibly TRBD1 (6 bases). The CDR3 is 17 amino acids. Germline assignment: CDR1 MNHNS and CDR2 SASEGT. Deletions cut 2 bases from V and 9 bases from J, with 20 bases between. In nucleotides, the CDR3 is TGTGCCAGCAGTGAAAAGTCGATGGGGGGGGCTGCTTCACCCCTCCACTTT. It translates to CASSEKSMGGAASPLHF.

CDR3 protein: CASDTTGWGGYGYTF. As DNA, the CDR3 is TGTGCCAGCGATACAACAGGGTGGGGAGGGTATGGCTACACCTTC. V is TRBV19 and J is TRBJ1-2; possible D gene TRBD1, 6 bases. The CDR3 contains 15 residues. The ends were cut back, 9 bases at V and 5 bases at J, with 22 bases in the middle. The germline V gene has CDR1 LNHDA and CDR2 SQIVND (reference sequence).

V gene TRBV7-6 combines with J gene TRBJ1-3; 7 bases align to TRBD1. CDR3 length: 16 residues. In germline, CDR1 is SGHVS, CDR2 FNYEAQ. The trim removed 4 bases at V and 3 bases at J, leaving 9 bases unmatched. CDR3: CASSWGQHLFGNTIYF. CDR3 DNA sequence: TGTGCCAGCAGCTGGGGACAGCATCTCTTTGGAAACACCATATATTTT.

J is TRBJ2-2 and V is TRBV7-2; either TRBD1 or TRBD2 may supply D (5 bases each). The CDR3 spans 16 residues. CDR1 and CDR2 (germline): SGHTA, FQGNSA. V was pared by 4 bases and J by 2 bases, with 14 bases between. For the CDR3, the DNA is TGTGCCAGCAGCTCCGGGACCGCCTATAACACCGGGGAGCTGTTTTTT. Encoded protein: CASSSGTAYNTGELFF.

V usage is TRBV10-3 and J usage is TRBJ2-4; the match to TRBD1 covers 10 bases. From germline, CDR1 is ENHRY and CDR2 SYGVKD. The trim removed 2 bases at V and 10 bases at J, leaving 8 bases unmatched. The CDR3 runs 15 residues. DNA of the CDR3: TGTGCCATCAGTGAGCCGAGGACAGGGGGGAAGATTCAGTACTTC. It encodes CAISEPRTGGKIQYF.